What follows are 2 T cell receptor beta chains derived from one specimen sequenced in a study of shared clonotypes between healthy human individuals (dated by TCRdb to the early 2020s). Library method: the immunoSEQ multiplex PCR assay. TCRdb took this table from immuneACCESS and kept in-frame rearrangements with V and J called. Such tables lack part of the clones; where checked against another copy, unresolved V genes explain under half of the gap, and the rest is unexplained. Within this sample are about 1 million clones, with approximately 70% of them counted one time only. The ten largest clones take up around 1.4% of the sample. The sequencing sample was made of memory CD4+ T cells sorted from blood. Reading the label with the study, this specimen's cell subset or site is: CD45RA-negative fraction. The receptors here all came from a man between 18 and 29 years old in good health.

The rearrangement joins TRBV7-2 to TRBJ2-1; 13 nucleotides match TRBD2. Germline lookup yields CDR1 SGHTA and CDR2 FQGNSA. Germline trimming cut 5 bases from V and 10 bases from J; bases unmatched to any gene: 11. The CDR3 is made up of 16 amino acids. As DNA, the CDR3 is TGTGCCAGCAGCGCGGATAGGAGACTAGCGGGAGGAGAGCAGTTCTTC. Translation: CASSADRRLAGGEQFF.

V is TRBV28 and J is TRBJ2-4; 8 bases align to TRBD1. V gave up 8 bases and J gave up 8 bases; unmatched junction bases: 2. Germline lookup yields CDR1 MDHEN and CDR2 SYDVKM. The CDR3 runs to 11 residues. This CDR3 reads CASSDRDIQYF. CDR3 coding DNA: TGTGCCAGCTCGGACAGGGACATTCAGTACTTC. The variable domain in full, with the rest retrieved from reference TRBV28 and TRBJ2-4, is DVKVTQSSRYLVKRTGEKVFLECVQDMDHENMFWYRQDPGLGLRLIYFSYDVKMKEKGDIPEGYSVSREKKERFSLILESASTNQTSMYLCASSDRDIQYFGAGTRLSVL.